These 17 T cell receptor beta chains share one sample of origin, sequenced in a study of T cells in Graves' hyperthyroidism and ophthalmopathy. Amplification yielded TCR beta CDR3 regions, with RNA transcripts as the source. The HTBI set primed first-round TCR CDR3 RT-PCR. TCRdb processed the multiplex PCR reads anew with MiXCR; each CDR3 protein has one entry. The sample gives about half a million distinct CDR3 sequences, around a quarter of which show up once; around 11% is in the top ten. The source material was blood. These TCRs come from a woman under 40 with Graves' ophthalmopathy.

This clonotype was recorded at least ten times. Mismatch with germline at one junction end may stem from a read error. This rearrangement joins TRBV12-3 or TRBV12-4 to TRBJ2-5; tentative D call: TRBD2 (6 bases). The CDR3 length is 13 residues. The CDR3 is CASSSSSAETKYF. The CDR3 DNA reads TGTGCCAGCAGTTCCTCTAGCGCTGAGACCAAGTACTTC.

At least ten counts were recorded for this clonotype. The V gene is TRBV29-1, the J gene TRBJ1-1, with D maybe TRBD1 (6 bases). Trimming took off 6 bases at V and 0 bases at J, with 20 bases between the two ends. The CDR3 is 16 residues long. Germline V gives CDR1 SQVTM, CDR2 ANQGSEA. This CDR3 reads CSVAGVRGQLNTEAFF. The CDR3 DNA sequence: TGCAGCGTCGCTGGGGTCCGAGGACAGCTGAACACTGAAGCTTTCTTT.

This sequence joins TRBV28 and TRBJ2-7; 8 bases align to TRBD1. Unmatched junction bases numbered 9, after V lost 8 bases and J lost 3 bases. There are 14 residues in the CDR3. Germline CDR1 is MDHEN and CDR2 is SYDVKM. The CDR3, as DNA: TGTGCCAGCTGCCATGGACAGGGCCTCTACGAGCAGTACTTC. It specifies CASCHGQGLYEQYF.

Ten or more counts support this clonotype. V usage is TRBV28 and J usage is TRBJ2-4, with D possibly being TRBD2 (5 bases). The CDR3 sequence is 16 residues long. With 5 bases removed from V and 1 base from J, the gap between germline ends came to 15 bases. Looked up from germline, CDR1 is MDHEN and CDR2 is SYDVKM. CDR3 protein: CASSPSGYGAKNIQYF. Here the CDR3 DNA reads TGTGCCAGCAGTCCCTCGGGGTACGGGGCCAAAAACATTCAGTACTTC.

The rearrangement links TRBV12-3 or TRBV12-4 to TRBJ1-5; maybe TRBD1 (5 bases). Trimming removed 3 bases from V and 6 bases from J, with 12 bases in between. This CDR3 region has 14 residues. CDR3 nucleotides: TGTGCCAGCAGTTTCGAGGGGAGTATTCAGCCCCAGCATTTT. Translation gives CASSFEGSIQPQHF.

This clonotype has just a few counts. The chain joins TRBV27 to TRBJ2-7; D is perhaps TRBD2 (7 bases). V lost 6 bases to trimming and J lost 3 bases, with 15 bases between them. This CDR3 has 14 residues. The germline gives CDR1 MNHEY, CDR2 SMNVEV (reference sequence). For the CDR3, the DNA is TGTGCCAGCAGGAGGGGGGGGGCAGTCTACGAGCAGTACTTC. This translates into CASRRGGAVYEQYF.

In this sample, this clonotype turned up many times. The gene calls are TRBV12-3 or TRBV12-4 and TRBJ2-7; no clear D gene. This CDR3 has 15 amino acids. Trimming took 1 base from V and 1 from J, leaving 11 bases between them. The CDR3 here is CASSLGGRVSYEQYF. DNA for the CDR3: TGTGCCAGCAGTTTAGGGGGTCGGGTATCCTACGAGCAGTACTTC.

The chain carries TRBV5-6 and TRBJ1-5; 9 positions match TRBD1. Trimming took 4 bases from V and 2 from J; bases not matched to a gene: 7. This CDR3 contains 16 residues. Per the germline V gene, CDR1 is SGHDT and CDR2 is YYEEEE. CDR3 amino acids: CASSLGTGIGNQPQHF. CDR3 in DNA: TGTGCCAGCAGCCTAGGGACAGGGATCGGCAATCAGCCCCAGCATTTT.

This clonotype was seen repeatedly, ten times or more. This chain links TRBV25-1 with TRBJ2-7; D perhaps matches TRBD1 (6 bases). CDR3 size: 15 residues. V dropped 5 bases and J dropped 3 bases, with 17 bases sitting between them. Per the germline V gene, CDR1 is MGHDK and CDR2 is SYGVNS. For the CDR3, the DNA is TGTGCCAGCAGTTTCAGTGGACAGACCATCTACGAGCAGTACTTC. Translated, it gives CASSFSGQTIYEQYF.

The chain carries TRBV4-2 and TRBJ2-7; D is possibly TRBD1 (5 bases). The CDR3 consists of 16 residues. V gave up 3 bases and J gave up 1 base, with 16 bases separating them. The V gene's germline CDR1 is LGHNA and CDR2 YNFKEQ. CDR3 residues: CASSHNLWQGSYEQYF. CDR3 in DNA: TGTGCCAGCAGCCATAATCTTTGGCAGGGATCCTACGAGCAGTACTTC.

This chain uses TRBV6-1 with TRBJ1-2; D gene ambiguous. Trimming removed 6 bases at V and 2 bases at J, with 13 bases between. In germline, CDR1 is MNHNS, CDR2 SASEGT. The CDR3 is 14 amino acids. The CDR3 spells CASSKVSKNYGYTF. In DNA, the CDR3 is TGTGCCAGCAGCAAGGTTAGCAAGAACTATGGCTACACCTTC.

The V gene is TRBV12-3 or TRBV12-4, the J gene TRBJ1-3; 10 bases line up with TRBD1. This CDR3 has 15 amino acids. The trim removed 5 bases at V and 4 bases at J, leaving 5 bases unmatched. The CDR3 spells CASSPRTGGGNTIYF. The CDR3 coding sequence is TGTGCCAGCAGTCCCCGGACAGGGGGAGGAAACACCATATATTTT.

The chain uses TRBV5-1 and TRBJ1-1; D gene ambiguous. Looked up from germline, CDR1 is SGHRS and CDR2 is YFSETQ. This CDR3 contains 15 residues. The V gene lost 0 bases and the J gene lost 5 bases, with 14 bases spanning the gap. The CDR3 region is CASSLGDGVGTEAFF. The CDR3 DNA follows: TGCGCCAGCAGCTTGGGAGACGGCGTCGGGACTGAAGCTTTCTTT.

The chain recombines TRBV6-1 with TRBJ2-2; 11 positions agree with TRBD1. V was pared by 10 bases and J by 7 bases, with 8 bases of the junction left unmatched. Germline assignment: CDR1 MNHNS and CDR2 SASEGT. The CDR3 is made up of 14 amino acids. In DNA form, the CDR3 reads TGTGCCACCGCCGGGACAGGGGGGAGCGGGGAGCTGTTTTTT. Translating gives CATAGTGGSGELFF.

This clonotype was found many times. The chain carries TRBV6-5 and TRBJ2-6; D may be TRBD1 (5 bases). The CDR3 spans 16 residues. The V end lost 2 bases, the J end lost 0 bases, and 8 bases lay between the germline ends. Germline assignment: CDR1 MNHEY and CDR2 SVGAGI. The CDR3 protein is CASSYGGASGANVLTF. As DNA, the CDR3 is TGTGCCAGCAGTTACGGTGGGGCCTCTGGGGCCAACGTCCTGACTTTC.

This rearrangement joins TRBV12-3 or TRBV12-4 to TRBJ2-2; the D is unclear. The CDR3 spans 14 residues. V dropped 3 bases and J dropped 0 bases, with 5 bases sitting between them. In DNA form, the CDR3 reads TGTGCCAGCAGTTTCGTTGCGAACACCGGGGAGCTGTTTTTT. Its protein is CASSFVANTGELFF.

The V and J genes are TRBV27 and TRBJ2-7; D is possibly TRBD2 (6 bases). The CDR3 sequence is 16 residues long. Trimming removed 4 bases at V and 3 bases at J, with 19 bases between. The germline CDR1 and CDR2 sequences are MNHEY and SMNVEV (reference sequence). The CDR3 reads CASSWRVNKGSYEQYF. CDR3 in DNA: TGTGCCAGCAGTTGGAGGGTAAACAAGGGGAGCTACGAGCAGTACTTC.